This T cell receptor (beta chain) was observed in a study of yellow fever vaccine responses in identical twins. TCRdb used MiXCR to reprocess the RT-PCR reads, holding one entry per CDR3 protein. This table holds about 4,700 distinct CDR3 sequences, around nine tenths found once. Germline assignment: CDR1 PRHDT and CDR2 FYEKMQ (reference sequence). The CDR3 runs 16 residues. Trimming shortened V by 7 bases and J by 0 bases, and 13 bases separated the two germline ends. Study-wide results and caveats: As reported, the vaccine T cell response of twins seemed partly convergent and partly personalized.

This clonotype showed up just a few times. Its antigen is not known. The rearrangement uses TRBV13 and TRBJ1-6; D is uncertain. This specimen was T cells from blood (PBMCs), unsorted or a sorted subset (not recorded which), taken before or after yellow fever vaccination (not recorded which). The origin of this receptor is a young woman who received the yellow fever vaccine. The CDR3 spells CASTFDKSSYNSPLHF. The CDR3 region has the DNA TGTGCCAGCACCTTCGACAAGAGCTCCTATAATTCACCCCTCCACTTT.